The clone carrying this T cell receptor beta chain was found a few times. The CDR3 has 12 amino acids. Per the germline V gene, CDR1 is MNHEY and CDR2 is SMNVEV (reference sequence). Trimming removed 2 bases at V and 15 bases at J, with 14 bases between. These data come from a study of molecular identifiers for immune sequencing clone quantification. TCRdb reprocessed the PCR reads with MiXCR, giving one entry per CDR3 protein. This sample has about 640,000 distinct CDR3 sequences, with 15% to 20% found just once. This receptor was obtained from a human donor in good health. Some libraries in this study had Jurkat cell RNA spiked in. Sequencing was performed on naive CD8+ T cells from blood, with Jurkat cell RNA spiked in. Subset of the sample: FACS-sorted CD8+CD4-CCR7+CD45RA+ naive T cells. The V and J genes are TRBV27 and TRBJ2-1; D unresolved. The CDR3 loop reads CASSLDGDGLFF. In DNA, the CDR3 is TGTGCCAGCAGTTTAGATGGGGATGGCCTGTTCTTC.